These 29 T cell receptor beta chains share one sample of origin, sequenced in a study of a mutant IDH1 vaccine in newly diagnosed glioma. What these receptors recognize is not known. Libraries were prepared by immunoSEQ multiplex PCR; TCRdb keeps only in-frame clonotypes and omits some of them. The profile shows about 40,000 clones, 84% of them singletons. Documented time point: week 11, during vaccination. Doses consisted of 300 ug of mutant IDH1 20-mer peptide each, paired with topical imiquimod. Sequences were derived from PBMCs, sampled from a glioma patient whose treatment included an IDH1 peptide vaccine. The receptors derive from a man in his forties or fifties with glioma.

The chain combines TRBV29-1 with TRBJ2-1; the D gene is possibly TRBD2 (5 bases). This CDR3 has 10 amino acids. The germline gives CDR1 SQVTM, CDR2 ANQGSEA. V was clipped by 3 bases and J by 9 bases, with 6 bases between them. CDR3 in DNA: TGCAGCGTTGACCGGGGTGAGCAGTTCTTC. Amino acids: CSVDRGEQFF.

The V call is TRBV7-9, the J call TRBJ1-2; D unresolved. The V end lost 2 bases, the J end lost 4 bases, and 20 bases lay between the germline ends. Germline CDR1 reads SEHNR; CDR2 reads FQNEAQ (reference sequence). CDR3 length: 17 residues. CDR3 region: CASSLKAGDPTGYGYTF. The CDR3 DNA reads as TGTGCCAGCAGCTTAAAAGCAGGCGACCCTACTGGCTATGGCTACACCTTC. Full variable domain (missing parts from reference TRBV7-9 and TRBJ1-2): DTGVSQNPRHKITKRGQNVTFRCDPISEHNRLYWYRQTLGQGPEFLTYFQNEAQLEKSRLLSDRFSAERPKGSFSTLEIQRTEQGDSAMYLCASSLKAGDPTGYGYTFGSGTRLTVV.

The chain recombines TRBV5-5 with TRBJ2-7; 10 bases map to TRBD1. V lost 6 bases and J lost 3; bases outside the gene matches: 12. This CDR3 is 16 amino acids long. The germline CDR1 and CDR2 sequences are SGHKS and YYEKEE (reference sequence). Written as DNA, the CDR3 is TGTGCCAGCACCATAGGGGCGGGACAGGGGCACTACGAGCAGTACTTC. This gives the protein CASTIGAGQGHYEQYF.

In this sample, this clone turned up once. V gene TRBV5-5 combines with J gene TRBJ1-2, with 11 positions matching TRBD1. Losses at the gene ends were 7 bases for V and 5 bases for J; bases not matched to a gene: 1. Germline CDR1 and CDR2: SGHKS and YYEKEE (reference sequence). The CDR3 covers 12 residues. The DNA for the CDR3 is TGTGCCAGCGGGACAGGGGGATATGGCTACACCTTC. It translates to CASGTGGYGYTF.

CDR3: CASRGPGPYYEQYF. The CDR3 coding sequence is TGTGCCAGCAGGGGGCCGGGGCCCTACTACGAGCAGTACTTC. The chain joins TRBV2 to TRBJ2-7; D assignment may be TRBD1 or TRBD2 (5 bases each). The length of the CDR3 is 14 residues. Trimming left V 6 bases short and J 3 bases short, with 15 bases between. Per germline, CDR1 SNHLY and CDR2 FYNNEI.

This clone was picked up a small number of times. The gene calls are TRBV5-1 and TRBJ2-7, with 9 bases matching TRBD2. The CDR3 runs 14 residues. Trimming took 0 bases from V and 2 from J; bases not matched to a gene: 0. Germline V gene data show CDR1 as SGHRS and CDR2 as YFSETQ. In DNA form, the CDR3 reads TGCGCCAGCAGCTTGGCTAGCGGGGCCTACGAGCAGTACTTC. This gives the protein CASSLASGAYEQYF.

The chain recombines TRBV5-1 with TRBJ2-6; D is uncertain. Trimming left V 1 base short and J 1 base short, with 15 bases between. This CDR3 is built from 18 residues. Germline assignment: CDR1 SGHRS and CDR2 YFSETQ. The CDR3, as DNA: TGCGCCAGCAGCTTGATCCCAAGGGTACAATCTGGGGCCAACGTCCTGACTTTC. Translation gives CASSLIPRVQSGANVLTF.

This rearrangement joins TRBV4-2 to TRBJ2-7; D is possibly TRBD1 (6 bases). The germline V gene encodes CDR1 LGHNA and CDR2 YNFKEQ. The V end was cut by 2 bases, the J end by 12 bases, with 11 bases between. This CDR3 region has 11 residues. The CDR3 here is CASSQMGQRYF. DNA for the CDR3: TGTGCCAGCAGCCAAATGGGACAACGGTACTTC.

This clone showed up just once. The CDR3 DNA sequence: TGTGCCAGCAGCTTGGGCGGGGTCGGCTACGAGCAGTACTTC. This encodes CASSLGGVGYEQYF. The V gene is TRBV5-6, the J gene TRBJ2-7; the D gene is possibly TRBD2 (6 bases). The length of the CDR3 is 14 residues. Between the trimmed V and J ends, which lost 0 bases and 3 bases, there was a span of 10 bases. Germline CDR1 is SGHDT and CDR2 is YYEEEE.

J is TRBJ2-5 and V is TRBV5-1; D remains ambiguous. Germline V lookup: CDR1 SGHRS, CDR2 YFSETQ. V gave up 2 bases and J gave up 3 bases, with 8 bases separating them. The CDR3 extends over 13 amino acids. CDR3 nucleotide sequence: TGCGCCAGCAGCTTCGACTGGAAAGAGACCCAGTACTTC. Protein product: CASSFDWKETQYF.

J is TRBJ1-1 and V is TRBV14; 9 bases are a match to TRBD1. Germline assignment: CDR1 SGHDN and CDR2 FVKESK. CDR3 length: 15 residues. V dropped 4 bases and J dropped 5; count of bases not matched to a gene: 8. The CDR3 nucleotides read TGTGCCAGCAGCCGTTACAGGGGGCTAAGGACTGAAGCTTTCTTT. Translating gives CASSRYRGLRTEAFF.

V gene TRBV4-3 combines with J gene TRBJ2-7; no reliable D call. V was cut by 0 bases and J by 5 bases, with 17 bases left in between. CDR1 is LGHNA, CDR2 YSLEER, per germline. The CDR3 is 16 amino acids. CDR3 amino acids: CASSQESVARYNEQYF. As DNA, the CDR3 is TGCGCCAGCAGCCAAGAATCCGTCGCCCGGTACAACGAGCAGTACTTC.

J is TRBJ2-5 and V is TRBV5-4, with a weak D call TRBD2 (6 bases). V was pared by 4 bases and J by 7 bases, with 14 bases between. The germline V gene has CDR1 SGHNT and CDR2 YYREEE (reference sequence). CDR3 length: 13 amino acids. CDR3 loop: CASSDLQGGTQYF. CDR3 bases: TGTGCCAGCAGCGACCTCCAGGGAGGGACCCAGTACTTC.

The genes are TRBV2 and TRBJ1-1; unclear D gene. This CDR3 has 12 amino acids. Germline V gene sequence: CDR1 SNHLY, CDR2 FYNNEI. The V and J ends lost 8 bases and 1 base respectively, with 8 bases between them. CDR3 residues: CASLRENTEAFF. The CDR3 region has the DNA TGTGCCAGCCTGCGTGAGAACACTGAAGCTTTCTTT.

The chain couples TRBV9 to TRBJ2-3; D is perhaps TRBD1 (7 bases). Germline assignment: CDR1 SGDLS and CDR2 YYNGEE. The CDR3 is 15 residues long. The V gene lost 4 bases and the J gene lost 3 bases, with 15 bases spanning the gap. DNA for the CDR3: TGTGCCAGCAGCCCCAGGGGGGATGGGACAGATACGCAGTATTTT. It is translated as CASSPRGDGTDTQYF.

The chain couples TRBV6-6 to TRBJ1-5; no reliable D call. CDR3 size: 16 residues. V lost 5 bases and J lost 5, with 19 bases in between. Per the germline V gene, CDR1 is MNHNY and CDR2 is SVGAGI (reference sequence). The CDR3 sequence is CASSPPWTLRDQPQHF. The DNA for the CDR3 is TGTGCCAGCAGTCCCCCCTGGACCCTTAGGGATCAGCCCCAGCATTTT.

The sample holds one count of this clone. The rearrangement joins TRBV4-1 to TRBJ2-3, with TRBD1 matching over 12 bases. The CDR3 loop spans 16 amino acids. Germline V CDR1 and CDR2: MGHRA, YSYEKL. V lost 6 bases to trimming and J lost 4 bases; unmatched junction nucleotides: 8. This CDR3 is CASSSGQGALADTQYF. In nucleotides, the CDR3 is TGCGCCAGCAGTTCGGGACAGGGGGCTTTGGCAGATACGCAGTATTTT.

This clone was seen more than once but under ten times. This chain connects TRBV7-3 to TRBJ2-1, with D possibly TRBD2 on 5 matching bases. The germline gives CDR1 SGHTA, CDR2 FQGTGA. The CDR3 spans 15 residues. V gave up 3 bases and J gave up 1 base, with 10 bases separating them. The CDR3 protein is CASSLEVASYNEQFF. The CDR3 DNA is TGTGCCAGCAGCTTGGAGGTAGCGTCCTACAATGAGCAGTTCTTC.

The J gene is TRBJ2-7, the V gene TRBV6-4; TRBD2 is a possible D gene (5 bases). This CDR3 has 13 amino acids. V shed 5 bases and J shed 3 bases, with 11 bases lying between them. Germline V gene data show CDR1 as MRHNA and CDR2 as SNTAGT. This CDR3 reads CASSLDWIYEQYF. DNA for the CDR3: TGTGCCAGCAGTTTGGACTGGATCTACGAGCAGTACTTC.

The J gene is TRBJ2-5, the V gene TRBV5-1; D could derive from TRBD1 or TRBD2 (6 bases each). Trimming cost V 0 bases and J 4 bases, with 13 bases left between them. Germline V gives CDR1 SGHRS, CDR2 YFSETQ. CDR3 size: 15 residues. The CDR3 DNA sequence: TGCGCCAGCAGCTTGGGACAGGCGACTAGAGAGACCCAGTACTTC. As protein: CASSLGQATRETQYF.

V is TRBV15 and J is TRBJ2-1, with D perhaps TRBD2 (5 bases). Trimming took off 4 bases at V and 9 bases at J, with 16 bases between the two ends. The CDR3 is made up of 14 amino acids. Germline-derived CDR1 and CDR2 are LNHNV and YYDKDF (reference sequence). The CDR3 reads CATSKDWGGGEQFF. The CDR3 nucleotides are TGTGCCACCAGCAAGGACTGGGGTGGAGGTGAGCAGTTCTTC. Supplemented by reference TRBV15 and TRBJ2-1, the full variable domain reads DAMVIQNPRYQVTQFGKPVTLSCSQTLNHNVMYWYQQKSSQAPKLLFHYYDKDFNNEADTPDNFQSRRPNTSFCFLDIRSPGLGDTAMYLCATSKDWGGGEQFFGPGTRLTVL.

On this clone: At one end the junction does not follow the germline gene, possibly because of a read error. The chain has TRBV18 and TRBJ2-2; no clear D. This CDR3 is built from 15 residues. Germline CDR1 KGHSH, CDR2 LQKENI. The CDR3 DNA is TGTGCCAGCTCTCCACCGCGGCCACCCTCCAGGGAGCTGTTTTTT. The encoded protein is CASSPPRPPSRELFF.

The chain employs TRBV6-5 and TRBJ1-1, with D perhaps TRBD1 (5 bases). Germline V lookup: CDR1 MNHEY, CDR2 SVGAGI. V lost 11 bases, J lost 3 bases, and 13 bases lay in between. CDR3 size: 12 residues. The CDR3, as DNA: TGTGCCCGGGCGGGGGGGGACACTGAAGCTTTCTTT. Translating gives CARAGGDTEAFF.

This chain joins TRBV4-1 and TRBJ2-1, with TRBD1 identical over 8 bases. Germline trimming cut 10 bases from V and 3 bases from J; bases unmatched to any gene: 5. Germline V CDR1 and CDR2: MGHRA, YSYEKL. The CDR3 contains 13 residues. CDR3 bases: TGCGCCACGAAAGGACAGGGCTACAATGAGCAGTTCTTC. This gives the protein CATKGQGYNEQFF.

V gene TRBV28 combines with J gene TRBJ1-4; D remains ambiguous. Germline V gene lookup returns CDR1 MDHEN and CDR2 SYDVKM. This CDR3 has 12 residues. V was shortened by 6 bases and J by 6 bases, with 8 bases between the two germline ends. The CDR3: CASSGIYEKLFF. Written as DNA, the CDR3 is TGTGCCAGCAGCGGAATATATGAAAAACTGTTTTTT.

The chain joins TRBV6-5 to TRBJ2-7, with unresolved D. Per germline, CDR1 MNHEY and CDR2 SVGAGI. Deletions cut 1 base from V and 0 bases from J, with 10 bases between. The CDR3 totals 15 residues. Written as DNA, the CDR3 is TGTGCCAGCAGTTACTTAAGCGAGAGCTCCTACGAGCAGTACTTC. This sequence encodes CASSYLSESSYEQYF.

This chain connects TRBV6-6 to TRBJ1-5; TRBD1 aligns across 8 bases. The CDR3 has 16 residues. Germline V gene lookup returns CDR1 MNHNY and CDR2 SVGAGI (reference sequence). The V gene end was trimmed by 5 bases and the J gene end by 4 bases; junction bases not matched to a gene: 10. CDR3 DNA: TGTGCCAGCAGTAAAACCGGGACAGGCCCGAATCAGCCCCAGCATTTT. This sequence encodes CASSKTGTGPNQPQHF.

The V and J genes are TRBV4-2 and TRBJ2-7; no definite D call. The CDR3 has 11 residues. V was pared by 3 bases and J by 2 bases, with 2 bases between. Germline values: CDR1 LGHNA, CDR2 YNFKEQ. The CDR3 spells CASSQTYEQYF. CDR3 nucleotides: TGTGCCAGCAGCCAGACCTACGAGCAGTACTTC.

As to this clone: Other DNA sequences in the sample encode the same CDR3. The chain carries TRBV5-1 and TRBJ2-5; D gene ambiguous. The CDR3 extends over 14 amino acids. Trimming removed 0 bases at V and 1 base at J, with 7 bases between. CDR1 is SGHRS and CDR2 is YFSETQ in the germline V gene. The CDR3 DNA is TGCGCCAGCAGCTTGGTAGGGCCCCAAGAGACCCAGTACTTC. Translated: CASSLVGPQETQYF.